Reported below is one TCR beta chain. This CDR3 is built from 14 residues. CDR1 WNHNN and CDR2 SYGVQD come from the germline V gene (reference sequence). V lost 6 bases, J lost 2 bases, and 6 bases stayed unmatched. Generated by immunoSEQ multiplex PCR, the TCRdb table keeps only in-frame clones and is missing some. The sample records approximately 10,000 clones, approximately 93% being singletons. The record originates from a study of technical replicates of blood from four donors. The V and J genes are TRBV10-1 and TRBJ2-7, with 8 bases that match TRBD2. The receptor was isolated from a human donor in good health. The specimen sequenced was PBMCs. CDR3 loop: CASREREGPYEQYF. The CDR3, as DNA: TGCGCCAGCAGAGAACGGGAGGGCCCCTACGAGCAGTACTTC.